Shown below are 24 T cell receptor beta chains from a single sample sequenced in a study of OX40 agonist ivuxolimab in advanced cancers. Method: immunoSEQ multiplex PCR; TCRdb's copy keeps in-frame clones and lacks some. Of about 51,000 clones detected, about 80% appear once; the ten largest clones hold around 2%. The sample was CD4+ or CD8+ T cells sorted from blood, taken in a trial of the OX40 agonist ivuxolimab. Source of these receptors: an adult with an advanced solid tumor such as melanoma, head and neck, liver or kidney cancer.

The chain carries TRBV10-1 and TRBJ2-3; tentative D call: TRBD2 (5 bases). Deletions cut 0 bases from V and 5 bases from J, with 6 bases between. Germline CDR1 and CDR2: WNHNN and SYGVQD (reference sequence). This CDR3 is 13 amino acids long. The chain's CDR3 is CASSESGRDTQYF. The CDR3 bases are TGCGCCAGCAGTGAGTCGGGGAGAGATACGCAGTATTTT.

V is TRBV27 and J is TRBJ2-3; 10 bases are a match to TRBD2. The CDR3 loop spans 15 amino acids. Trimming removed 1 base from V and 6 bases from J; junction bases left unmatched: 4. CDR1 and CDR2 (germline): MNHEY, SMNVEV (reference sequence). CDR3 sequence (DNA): TGTGCCAGCAGTTTATTACTAGCGGGAAGGGATACGCAGTATTTT. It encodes CASSLLLAGRDTQYF.

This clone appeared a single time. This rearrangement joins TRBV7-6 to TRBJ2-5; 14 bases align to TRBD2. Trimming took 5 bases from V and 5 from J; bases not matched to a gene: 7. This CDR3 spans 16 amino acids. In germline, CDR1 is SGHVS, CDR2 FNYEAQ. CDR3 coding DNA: TGTGCCAGCAGCCCACAGGGACTAGCGGGAGCTGAGACCCAGTACTTC. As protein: CASSPQGLAGAETQYF. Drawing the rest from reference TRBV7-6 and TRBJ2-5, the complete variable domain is GAGVSQSPRYKVTKRGQDVALRCDPISGHVSLYWYRQALGQGPEFLTYFNYEAQQDKSGLPNDRFSAERPEGSISTLTIQRTEQRDSAMYRCASSPQGLAGAETQYFGPGTRLLVL.

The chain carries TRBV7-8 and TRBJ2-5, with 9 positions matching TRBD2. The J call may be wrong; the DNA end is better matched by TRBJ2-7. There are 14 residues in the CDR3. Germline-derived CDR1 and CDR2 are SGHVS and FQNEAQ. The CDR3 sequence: CASAKAGGIYEQYF. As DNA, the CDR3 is TGTGCCAGCGCCAAAGCGGGAGGAATCTACGAGCAGTACTTC.

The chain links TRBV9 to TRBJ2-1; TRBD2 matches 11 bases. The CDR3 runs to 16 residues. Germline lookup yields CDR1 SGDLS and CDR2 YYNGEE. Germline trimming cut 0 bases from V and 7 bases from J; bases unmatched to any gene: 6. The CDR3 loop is CASSVALAGVENEQFF. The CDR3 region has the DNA TGTGCCAGCAGCGTAGCACTAGCGGGAGTCGAGAATGAGCAGTTCTTC.

The CDR3 sequence is CASTWGGVDQPQHF. DNA for the CDR3: TGTGCCAGCACCTGGGGGGGGGTAGATCAGCCCCAGCATTTT. This sequence joins TRBV2 and TRBJ1-5, with D possibly matching TRBD1 (5 bases). This CDR3 is 14 amino acids long. Germline assignment: CDR1 SNHLY and CDR2 FYNNEI. The V end lost 7 bases, the J end lost 5 bases, and 15 bases lay between the germline ends.

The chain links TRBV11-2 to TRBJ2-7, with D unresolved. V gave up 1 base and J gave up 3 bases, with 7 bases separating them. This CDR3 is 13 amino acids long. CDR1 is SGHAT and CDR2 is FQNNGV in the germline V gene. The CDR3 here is CASSLGHLYEQYF. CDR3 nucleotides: TGTGCCAGCAGCTTAGGTCACCTCTACGAGCAGTACTTC.

The CDR3 region has the DNA TGCGCCAGCAGTGACCGGGGGGACTACTCCTACGAGCAGTACTTC. Encoded protein: CASSDRGDYSYEQYF. V and J are TRBV10-2 and TRBJ2-7, with 7 bases fitting TRBD2. The CDR3 has 15 amino acids. The germline CDR1 and CDR2 sequences are WSHSY and SAAADI. With V trimmed by 3 bases and J by 0 bases, 5 bases remained unmatched.

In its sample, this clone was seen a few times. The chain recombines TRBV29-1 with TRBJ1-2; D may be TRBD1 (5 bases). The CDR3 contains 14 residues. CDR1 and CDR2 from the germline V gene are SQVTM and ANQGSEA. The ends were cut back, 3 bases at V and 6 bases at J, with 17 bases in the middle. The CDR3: CSVDGAAAGNGYTF. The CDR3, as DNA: TGCAGCGTTGACGGGGCTGCGGCTGGGAATGGCTACACCTTC.

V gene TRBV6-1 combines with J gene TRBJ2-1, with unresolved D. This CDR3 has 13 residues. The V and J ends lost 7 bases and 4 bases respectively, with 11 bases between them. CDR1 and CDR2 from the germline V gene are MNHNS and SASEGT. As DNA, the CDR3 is TGTGCCAGCAATATTGACGGGTACAATGAGCAGTTCTTC. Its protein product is CASNIDGYNEQFF.

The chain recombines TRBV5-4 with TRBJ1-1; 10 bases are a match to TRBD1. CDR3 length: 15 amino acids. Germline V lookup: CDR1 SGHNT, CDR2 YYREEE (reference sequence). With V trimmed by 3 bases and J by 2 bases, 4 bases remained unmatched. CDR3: CASSWDRGGNTEAFF. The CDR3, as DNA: TGTGCCAGCAGCTGGGACAGGGGAGGAAACACTGAAGCTTTCTTT.

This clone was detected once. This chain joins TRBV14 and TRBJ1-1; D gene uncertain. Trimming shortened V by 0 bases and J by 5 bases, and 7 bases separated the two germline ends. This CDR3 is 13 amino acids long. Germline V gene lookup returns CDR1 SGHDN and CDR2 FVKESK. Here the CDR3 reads CASSQDVRTEAFF. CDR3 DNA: TGTGCCAGCAGCCAAGATGTGAGAACTGAAGCTTTCTTT.

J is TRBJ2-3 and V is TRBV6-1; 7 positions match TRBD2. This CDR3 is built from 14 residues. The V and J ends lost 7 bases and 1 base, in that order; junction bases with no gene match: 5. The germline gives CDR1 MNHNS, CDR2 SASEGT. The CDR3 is CASTSAGGTDTQYF. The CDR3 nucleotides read TGTGCCAGCACATCGGCGGGAGGCACAGATACGCAGTATTTT.

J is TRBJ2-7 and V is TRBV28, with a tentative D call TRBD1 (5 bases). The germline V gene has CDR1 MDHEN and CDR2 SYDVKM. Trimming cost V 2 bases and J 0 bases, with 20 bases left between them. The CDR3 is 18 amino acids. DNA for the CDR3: TGTGCCAGCAGTTTACCGAGAGCAATCAGGGCCTCCTCCTACGAGCAGTACTTC. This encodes CASSLPRAIRASSYEQYF.

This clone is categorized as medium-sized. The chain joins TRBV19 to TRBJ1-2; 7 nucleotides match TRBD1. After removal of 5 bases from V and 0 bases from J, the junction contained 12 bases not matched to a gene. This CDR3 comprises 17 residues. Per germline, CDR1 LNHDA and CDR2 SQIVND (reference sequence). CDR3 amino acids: CASSRQGGAGTNYGYTF. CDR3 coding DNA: TGTGCCAGTAGTCGACAGGGCGGTGCGGGTACTAACTATGGCTACACCTTC.

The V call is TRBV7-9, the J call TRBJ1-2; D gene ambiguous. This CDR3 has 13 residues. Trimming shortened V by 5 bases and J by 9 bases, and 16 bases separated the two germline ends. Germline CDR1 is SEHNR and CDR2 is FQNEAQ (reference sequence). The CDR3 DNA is TGTGCCAGCAGCCCCCGGACGGAGACACGCTACACCTTC. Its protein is CASSPRTETRYTF. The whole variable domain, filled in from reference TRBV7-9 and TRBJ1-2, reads DTGVSQNPRHKITKRGQNVTFRCDPISEHNRLYWYRQTLGQGPEFLTYFQNEAQLEKSRLLSDRFSAERPKGSFSTLEIQRTEQGDSAMYLCASSPRTETRYTFGSGTRLTVV.

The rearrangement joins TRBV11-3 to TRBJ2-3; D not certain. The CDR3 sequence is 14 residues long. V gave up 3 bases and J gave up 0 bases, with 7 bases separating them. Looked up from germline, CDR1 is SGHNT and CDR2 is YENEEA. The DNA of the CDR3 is TGTGCCAGCAGCTTCGGCAGAAGCACAGATACGCAGTATTTT. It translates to CASSFGRSTDTQYF.

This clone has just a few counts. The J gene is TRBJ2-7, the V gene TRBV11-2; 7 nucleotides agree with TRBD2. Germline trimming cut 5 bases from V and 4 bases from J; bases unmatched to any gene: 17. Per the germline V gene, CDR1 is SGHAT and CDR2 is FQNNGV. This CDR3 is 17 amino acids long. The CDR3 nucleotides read TGTGCCAGCAGCCCACTCGTCGGGGGGAGAAAAGTTTACGAGCAGTACTTC. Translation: CASSPLVGGRKVYEQYF.

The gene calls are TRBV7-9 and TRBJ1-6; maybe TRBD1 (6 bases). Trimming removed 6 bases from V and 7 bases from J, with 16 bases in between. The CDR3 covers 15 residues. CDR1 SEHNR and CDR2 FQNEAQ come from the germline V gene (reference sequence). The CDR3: CASRPSGGRNSPLHF. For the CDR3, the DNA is TGTGCCAGCAGACCATCCGGGGGGCGGAATTCACCCCTCCACTTT.

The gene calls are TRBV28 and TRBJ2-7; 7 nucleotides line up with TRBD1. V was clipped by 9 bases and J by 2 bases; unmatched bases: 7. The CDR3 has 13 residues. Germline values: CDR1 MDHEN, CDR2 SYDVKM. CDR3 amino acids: CASIRDSPYEQYF. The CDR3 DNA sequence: TGTGCCAGTATCCGGGACAGCCCCTACGAGCAGTACTTC.

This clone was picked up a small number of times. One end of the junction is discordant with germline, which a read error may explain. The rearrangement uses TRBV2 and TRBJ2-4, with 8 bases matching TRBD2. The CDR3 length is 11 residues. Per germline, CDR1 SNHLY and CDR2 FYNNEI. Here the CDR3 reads CASSTGTSALF. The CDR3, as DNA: TGTGCCAGCAGTACCGGGACTAGTGCTTTATTC.

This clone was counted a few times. In DNA, the CDR3 is TGTGCCAGCAGCGCCGACGGCTCTAATCAGCCCCAGCATTTT. Protein: CASSADGSNQPQHF. J is TRBJ1-5 and V is TRBV6-5; no clear D gene. There are 14 residues in the CDR3. Germline assignment: CDR1 MNHEY and CDR2 SVGAGI. V was shortened by 6 bases and J by 4 bases, with 13 bases between the two germline ends.

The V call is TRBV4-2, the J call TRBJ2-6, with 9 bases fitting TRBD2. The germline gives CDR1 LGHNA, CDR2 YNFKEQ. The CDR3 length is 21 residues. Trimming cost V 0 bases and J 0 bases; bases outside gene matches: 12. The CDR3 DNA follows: TGTGCCAGCAGCCAAGAACGTTCGGGTAGCGGGAGTATCTCTGGGGCCAACGTCCTGACTTTC. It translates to CASSQERSGSGSISGANVLTF.

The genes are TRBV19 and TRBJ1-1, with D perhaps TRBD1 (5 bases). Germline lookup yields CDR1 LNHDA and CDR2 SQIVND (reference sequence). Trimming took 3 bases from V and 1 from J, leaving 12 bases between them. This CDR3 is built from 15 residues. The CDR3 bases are TGTGCCAGTAGTATCCCTGGGACGGAGAACACTGAAGCTTTCTTT. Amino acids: CASSIPGTENTEAFF.